This entry is about one TCR beta chain. The CDR3 loop spans 16 amino acids. The junction had 9 bases not matched to a gene; V was cut back by 2 bases and J by 4 bases. Germline V gene sequence: CDR1 SGHRS, CDR2 YFSETQ. Each CDR3 protein is one row after TCRdb ran MiXCR on the RT-PCR reads. The sample holds about 700,000 distinct CDR3 sequences, 12% to 15% seen once. The V call is TRBV5-1, the J call TRBJ2-3; 8 nucleotides match TRBD2. Sequenced sample: memory CD4+ T cells from blood. The TCR comes from a female donor in good health, serving as a healthy control. In nucleotides, the CDR3 is TGCGCCAGCAGCTTCGCGAGCGGGAGTCCCTCAGATACGCAGTATTTT. It yields the protein CASSFASGSPSDTQYF.